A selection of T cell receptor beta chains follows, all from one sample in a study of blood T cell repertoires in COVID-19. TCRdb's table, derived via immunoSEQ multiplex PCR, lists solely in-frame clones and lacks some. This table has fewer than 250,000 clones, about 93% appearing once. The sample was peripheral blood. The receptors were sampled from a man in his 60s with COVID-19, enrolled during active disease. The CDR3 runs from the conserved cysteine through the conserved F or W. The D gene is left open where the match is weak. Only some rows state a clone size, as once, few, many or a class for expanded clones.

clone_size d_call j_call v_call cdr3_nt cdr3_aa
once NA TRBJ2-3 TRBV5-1 TGCGCCAGCAGCTTCCGCGGCACAGATACGCAGTATTTT CASSFRGTDTQYF
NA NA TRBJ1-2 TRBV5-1 TGCGCCAGCAGCTTGTTAGCTAACTATGGCTACACCTTC CASSLLANYGYTF
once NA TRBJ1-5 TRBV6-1 TGTGCCAGCAGTGAAGTCTGGACACCCACATGGATAAGCAATCAGCCCCAGCATTTT CASSEVWTPTWISNQPQHF
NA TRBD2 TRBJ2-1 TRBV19 TGTGCCAGTAGTATGCGGGGGGCCGCATACAATGAGCAGTTCTTC CASSMRGAAYNEQFF
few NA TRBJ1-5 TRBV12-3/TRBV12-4 TGTGCCAGCAGTCCACAATTAAATCAGCCCCAGCATTTT CASSPQLNQPQHF
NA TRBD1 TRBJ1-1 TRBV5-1 TGCGCCAGCAGCCTAGGACAGGGAGGAGTTGAAGCTTTCTTT CASSLGQGGVEAFF
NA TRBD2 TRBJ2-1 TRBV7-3 TGTGCCAGCAGCTCCCGACTAGCCGGCCGCTACAATGAGCAGTTCTTC CASSSRLAGRYNEQFF
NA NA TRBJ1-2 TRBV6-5 TGTGCCAGCAGCTCAGGGCCCCTCGACACCCATGGCTACACCTTC CASSSGPLDTHGYTF
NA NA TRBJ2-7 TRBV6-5 TGTGCCAGCATAAGTCAGGTCGTGAACGAGCAGTACTTC CASISQVVNEQYF
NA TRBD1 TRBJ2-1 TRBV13 TGTGCCAGCAGCCGGACAGGCGGCTTTAGCTCCTACAATGAGCAGTTCTTC CASSRTGGFSSYNEQFF
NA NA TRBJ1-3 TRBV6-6 TGTGCCAGCAGTTATCGACAGAGCCCCTCTGGAAACACCATATATTTT CASSYRQSPSGNTIYF
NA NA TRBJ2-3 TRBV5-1 TGCGCCAGCAGCCCGGATGTCAGGGTACCCCGCACAGATACGCAGTATTTT CASSPDVRVPRTDTQYF
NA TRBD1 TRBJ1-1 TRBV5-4 TGTGCCAGCAGCCGGGACAGCCTTCGCCCTGAAGCTTTCTTT CASSRDSLRPEAFF
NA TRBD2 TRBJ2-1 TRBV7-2 TGTGCCAGCAGCTTAGGTTACAGCGGGAGGCCGGAGCAGTTCTTC CASSLGYSGRPEQFF
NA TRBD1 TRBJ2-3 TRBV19 TGTGCCAGTAGTACAGGGACAGGGATCGATACGCAGTATTTT CASSTGTGIDTQYF
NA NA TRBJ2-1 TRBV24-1 TGTGCCACCAGTGGGGGGCTAGCGGCCTACAATGAGCAGTTCTTC CATSGGLAAYNEQFF
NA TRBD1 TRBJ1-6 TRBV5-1 TGCGCCAGCAGCCTGGACAGGGGGTCGAATTCACCCCTCCACTTT CASSLDRGSNSPLHF
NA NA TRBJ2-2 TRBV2 TGTGCCAGCAGTGTTTCCCTAGCCGGGGAGCTGTTTTTT CASSVSLAGELFF
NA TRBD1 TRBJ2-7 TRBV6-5 TGTGCCAGCACTAAGGCGGCAGGGGGCAGCGAGCAGTACTTC CASTKAAGGSEQYF
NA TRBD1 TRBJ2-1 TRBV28 TGTGCCAGCAGTTTTTGGGACAGGGGCTACAATGAGCAGTTCTTC CASSFWDRGYNEQFF
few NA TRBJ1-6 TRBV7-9 TGTGCCAGCAGCTCGTTAAATTCACCCCTCCACTTT CASSSLNSPLHF
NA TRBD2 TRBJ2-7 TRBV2 TGTGCCAGCAGTGTAGGACTAGCGGGGGGATACGAGCAGTACTTC CASSVGLAGGYEQYF
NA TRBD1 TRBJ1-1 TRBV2 TGTGCCAGCAGTCAAGAACAGGGGATTGGGACTGAAGCTTTCTTT CASSQEQGIGTEAFF
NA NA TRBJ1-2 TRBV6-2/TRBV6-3 TGTGCCAGCAGCTCCCCCCCCCGACCCGGCGGTACTAACTATGGCTACACCTTC CASSSPPRPGGTNYGYTF
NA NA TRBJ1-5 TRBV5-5 TGTGCCAGCAGCTTGTCCCGGGATCAGCCCCAGCATTTT CASSLSRDQPQHF
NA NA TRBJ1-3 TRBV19 TGTGCCAGTAGTCCATATAGCTCTGGAAACACCATATATTTT CASSPYSSGNTIYF
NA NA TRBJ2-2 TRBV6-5 TGTGCCAGCCTTCGCCCCGGGGTCGGGGAGCTGTTTTTT CASLRPGVGELFF
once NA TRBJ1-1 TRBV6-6 TGTGCCAGCAGTTACTCGACAGCTCCTGGGACTGAAGCTTTCTTT CASSYSTAPGTEAFF
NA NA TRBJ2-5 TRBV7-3 TGTGCCAGCAGCTCCCTCGCGGGGGCCTGGGCCCAAGAGACCCAGTACTTC CASSSLAGAWAQETQYF
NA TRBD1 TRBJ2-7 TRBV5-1 TGCGCCAGCAGCTTGGGTCCGGGGACAGGGAATAGGCTGGTCTACGAGCAGTACTTC CASSLGPGTGNRLVYEQYF
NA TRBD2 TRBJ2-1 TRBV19 TGTGCCAGTAGTGTACTGACTAGCGACTACAATGAGCAGTTCTTC CASSVLTSDYNEQFF
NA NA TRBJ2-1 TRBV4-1 TGCGCCAGCAGCCAAGACCCCGGGTCTCGGACGGGAGACGGTTACAATGAGCAGTTCTTC CASSQDPGSRTGDGYNEQFF
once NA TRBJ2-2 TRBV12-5 TGTGCTAGTGGTTTGGGTCCGGGAATTAACACCGGGGAGCTGTTTTTT CASGLGPGINTGELFF
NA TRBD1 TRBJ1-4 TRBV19 TGTGCCACCCTACAGGGGGGGGATGAAAAACTGTTTTTT CATLQGGDEKLFF
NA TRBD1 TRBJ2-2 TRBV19 TGTGCCAGTACCCGGGACAGGGAGGCCGGGGAGCTGTTTTTT CASTRDREAGELFF
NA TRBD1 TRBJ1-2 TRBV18 TGTGCCAGCTCACCATCGACAGGGGGCATCGATGGCTACACCTTC CASSPSTGGIDGYTF
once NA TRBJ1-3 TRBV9 TGTGCCAGCAGCGTAGACAGGATATCTGGAAACACCATATATTTT CASSVDRISGNTIYF
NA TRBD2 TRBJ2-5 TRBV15 TGTGCCACCAGCAGAGAACAAGGGGCGGGAGGTGCCCAAGAGACCCAGTACTTC CATSREQGAGGAQETQYF
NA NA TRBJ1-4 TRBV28 TGTGCCAGCAGTTTAAGGGTAGCGGGAGGTAATGAAAAACTGTTTTTT CASSLRVAGGNEKLFF
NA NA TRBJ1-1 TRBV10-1 TGCGCCAGCAGTGAAGGGGTAGGTACTGAAGCTTTCTTT CASSEGVGTEAFF
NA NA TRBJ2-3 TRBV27 TGTGCCAGCAGTCCACAATCGTCAGGGGTTGGAGATACGCAGTATTTT CASSPQSSGVGDTQYF
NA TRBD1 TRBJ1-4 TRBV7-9 TGTGCCAGCAGCTTAAAGGGGGCGACTAATGAAAAACTGTTTTTT CASSLKGATNEKLFF
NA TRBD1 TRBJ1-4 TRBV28 TGTGCCAGCAGTTTAGAGGGCAGGGGGCGGACTAATGAAAAACTGTTTTTT CASSLEGRGRTNEKLFF
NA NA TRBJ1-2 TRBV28 TGTGCCAGCAGAGGTACAGGGTCCTATGGCTACACCTTC CASRGTGSYGYTF
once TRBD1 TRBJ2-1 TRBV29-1 TGCAGCGTACAGGGGGCCGAGGGGATCTACAATGAGCAGTTCTTC CSVQGAEGIYNEQFF
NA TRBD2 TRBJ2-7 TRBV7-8 TGTGCCAGCACCCGGACTAGCGGCCCCTACGAGCAGTACTTC CASTRTSGPYEQYF
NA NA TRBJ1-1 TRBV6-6 TGTGCCAGCATCCCGGGGGTGGACACTGAAGCTTTCTTT CASIPGVDTEAFF
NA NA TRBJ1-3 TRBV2 TGTGCCAGCAGAGCCAGGGAGGGTGGAAACACCATATATTTT CASRAREGGNTIYF
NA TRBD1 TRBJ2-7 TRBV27 TGTGCCAGCAGACCACCCTTACGGGACAGGGTCTACGAGCAGTACTTC CASRPPLRDRVYEQYF
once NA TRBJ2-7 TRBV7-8 TGTGCCAGCAGCTTTCGACAGGAATACGAGCAGTACTTC CASSFRQEYEQYF
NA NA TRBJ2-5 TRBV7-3 TGTGCCAGCAGCCAGGGATGGCAAGAGACCCAGTACTTC CASSQGWQETQYF
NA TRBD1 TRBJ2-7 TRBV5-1 TGCGCCAGCAGCAAGGCCGGGACAGGGACCTACGAGCAGTACTTC CASSKAGTGTYEQYF
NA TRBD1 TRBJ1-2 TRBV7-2 TGTGCCAGCAGCCCACAGGGGGCGAGTGGCTACACCTTC CASSPQGASGYTF